This TCR beta chain was recorded in a study of graft-versus-host responses after intestinal transplantation. Overall study: Transplantation in recipients was multivisceral, liver-intestinal, or isolated intestinal. Every transplant recipient was induced with anti-thymocyte globulin, then maintained on tacrolimus and steroids for about 3 years.

TCRdb keeps only in-frame clones here, not all; method: immunoSEQ multiplex PCR. The data contain about 90,000 clones, 85% to 95% of them singletons. The V gene's germline CDR1 is SEHNR and CDR2 FQNEAQ (reference sequence). The CDR3 has 15 amino acids. The junction had 3 bases not matched to a gene; V was cut back by 4 bases and J by 5 bases. Study-wide findings and caveats: High graft-versus-host to host-versus-graft clonal ratios were seen in allografts of patients with graft-donor T cell macrochimerism.

Concerning this clone itself: What it binds is unknown.

The chain couples TRBV7-9 to TRBJ2-1, with 12 bases aligning to TRBD2. The specimen was unstimulated CD8+ T cells sorted from spleen or lymph node cells, collected before intestinal transplant. The clonotype comes from a human donor who received an intestinal transplant. The CDR3 sequence: CASSSRTSGNNEQFF. The CDR3 DNA reads TGTGCCAGCAGCTCAAGGACTAGCGGGAACAATGAGCAGTTCTTC.